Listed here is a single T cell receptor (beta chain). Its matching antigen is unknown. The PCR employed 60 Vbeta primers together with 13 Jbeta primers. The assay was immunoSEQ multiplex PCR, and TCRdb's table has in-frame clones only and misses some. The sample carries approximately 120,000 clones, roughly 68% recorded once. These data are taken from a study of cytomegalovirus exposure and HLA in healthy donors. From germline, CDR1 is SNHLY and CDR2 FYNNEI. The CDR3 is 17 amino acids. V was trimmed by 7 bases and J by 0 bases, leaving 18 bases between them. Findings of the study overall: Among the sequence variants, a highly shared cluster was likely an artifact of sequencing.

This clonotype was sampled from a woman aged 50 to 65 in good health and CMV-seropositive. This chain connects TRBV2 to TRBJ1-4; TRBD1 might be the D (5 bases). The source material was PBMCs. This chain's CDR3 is CASTRRGLQSTNEKLFF. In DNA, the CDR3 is TGTGCCAGCACGAGAAGGGGACTCCAATCAACTAATGAAAAACTGTTTTTT.